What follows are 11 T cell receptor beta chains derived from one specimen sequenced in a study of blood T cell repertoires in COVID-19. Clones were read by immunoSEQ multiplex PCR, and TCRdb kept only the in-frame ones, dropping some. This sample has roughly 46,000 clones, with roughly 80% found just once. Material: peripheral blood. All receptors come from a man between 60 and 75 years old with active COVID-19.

The CDR3 nucleotides read TGTGCCAGCAGCCCCGCGCTTAGCGGGGGGGACAATGAGCAGTTCTTC. This translates into CASSPALSGGDNEQFF. The chain combines TRBV5-4 with TRBJ2-1; 11 bases line up with TRBD2. J gave up 5 bases and V 4 bases, and 8 bases lay outside the gene matches. Looked up from germline, CDR1 is SGHNT and CDR2 is YYREEE (reference sequence). The CDR3 spans 16 residues.

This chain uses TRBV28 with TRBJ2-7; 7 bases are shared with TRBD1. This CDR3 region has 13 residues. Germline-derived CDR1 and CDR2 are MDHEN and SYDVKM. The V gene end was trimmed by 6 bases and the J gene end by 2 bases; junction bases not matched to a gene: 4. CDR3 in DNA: TGTGCCAGCAGCCAGACAGGGCCCTACGAGCAGTACTTC. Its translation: CASSQTGPYEQYF.

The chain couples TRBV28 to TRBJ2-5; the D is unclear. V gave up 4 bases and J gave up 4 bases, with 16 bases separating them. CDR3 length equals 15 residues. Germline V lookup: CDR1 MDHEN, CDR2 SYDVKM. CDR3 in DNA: TGTGCCAGCAGTTCTGGGTCGTCTCGGAGAGAGACCCAGTACTTC. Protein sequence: CASSSGSSRRETQYF.

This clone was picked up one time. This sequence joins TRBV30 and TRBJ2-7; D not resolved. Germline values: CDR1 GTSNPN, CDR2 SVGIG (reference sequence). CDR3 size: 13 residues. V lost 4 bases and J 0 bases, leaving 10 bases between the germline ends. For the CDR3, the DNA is TGTGCCTGGAACTTAGATCTCTCCTACGAGCAGTACTTC. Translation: CAWNLDLSYEQYF. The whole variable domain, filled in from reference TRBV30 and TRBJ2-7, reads SQTIHQWPATLVQPVGSPLSLECTVEGTSNPNLYWYRQAAGRGLQLLFYSVGIGQISSEVPQNLSASRPQDRQFILSSKKLLLSDSGFYLCAWNLDLSYEQYFGPGTRLTVT.

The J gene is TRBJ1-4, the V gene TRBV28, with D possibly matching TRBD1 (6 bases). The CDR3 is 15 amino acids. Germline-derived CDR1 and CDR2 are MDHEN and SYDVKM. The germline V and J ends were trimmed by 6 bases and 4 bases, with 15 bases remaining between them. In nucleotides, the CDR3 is TGTGCCAGCAGCTCCGGGGGGGCCGTTAATGAAAAACTGTTTTTT. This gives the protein CASSSGGAVNEKLFF. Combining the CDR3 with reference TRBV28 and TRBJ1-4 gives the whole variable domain DVKVTQSSRYLVKRTGEKVFLECVQDMDHENMFWYRQDPGLGLRLIYFSYDVKMKEKGDIPEGYSVSREKKERFSLILESASTNQTSMYLCASSSGGAVNEKLFFGSGTQLSVL.

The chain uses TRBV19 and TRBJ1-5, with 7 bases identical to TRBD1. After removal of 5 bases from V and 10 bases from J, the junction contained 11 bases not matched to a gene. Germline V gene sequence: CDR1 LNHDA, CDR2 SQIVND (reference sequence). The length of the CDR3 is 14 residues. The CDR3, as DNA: TGTGCCAGTAGTCTCGACAGGGAGGTAGATCCCCAGCATTTT. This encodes CASSLDREVDPQHF.

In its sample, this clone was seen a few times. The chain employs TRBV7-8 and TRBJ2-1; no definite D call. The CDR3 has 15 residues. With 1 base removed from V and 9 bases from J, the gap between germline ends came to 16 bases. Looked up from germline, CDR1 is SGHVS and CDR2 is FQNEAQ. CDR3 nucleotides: TGTGCCAGCAGCTTAGGTGACTCCCCCTTCGGTGAGCAGTTCTTC. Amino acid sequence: CASSLGDSPFGEQFF.

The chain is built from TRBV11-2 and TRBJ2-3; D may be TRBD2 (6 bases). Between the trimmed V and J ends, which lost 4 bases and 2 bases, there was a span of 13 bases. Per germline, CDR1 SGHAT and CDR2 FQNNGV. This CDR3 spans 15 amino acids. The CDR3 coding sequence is TGTGCCAGCAGCTGGCGGGGAAGGTCCACAGATACGCAGTATTTT. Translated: CASSWRGRSTDTQYF.

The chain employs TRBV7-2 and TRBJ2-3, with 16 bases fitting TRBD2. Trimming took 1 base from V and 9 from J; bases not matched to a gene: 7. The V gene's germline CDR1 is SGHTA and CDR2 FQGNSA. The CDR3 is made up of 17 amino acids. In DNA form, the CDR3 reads TGTGCCAGCAGCTTAGTGGGACTAGCGGGGGGGCCGAGAACGCAGTATTTT. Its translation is CASSLVGLAGGPRTQYF.

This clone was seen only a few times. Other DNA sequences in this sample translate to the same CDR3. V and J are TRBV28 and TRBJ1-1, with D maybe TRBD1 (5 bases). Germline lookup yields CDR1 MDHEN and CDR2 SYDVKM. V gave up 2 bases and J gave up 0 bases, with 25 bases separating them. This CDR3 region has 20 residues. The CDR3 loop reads CASSLLGGPWDSDMNTEAFF. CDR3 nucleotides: TGTGCCAGCAGTTTACTTGGAGGGCCCTGGGACTCGGACATGAACACTGAAGCTTTCTTT.

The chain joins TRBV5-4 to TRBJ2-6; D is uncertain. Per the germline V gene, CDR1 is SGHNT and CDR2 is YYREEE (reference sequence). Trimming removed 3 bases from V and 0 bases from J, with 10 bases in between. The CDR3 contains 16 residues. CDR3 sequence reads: CASSSVMSSGANVLTF. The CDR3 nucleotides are TGTGCCAGCAGCTCGGTCATGAGCTCTGGGGCCAACGTCCTGACTTTC.